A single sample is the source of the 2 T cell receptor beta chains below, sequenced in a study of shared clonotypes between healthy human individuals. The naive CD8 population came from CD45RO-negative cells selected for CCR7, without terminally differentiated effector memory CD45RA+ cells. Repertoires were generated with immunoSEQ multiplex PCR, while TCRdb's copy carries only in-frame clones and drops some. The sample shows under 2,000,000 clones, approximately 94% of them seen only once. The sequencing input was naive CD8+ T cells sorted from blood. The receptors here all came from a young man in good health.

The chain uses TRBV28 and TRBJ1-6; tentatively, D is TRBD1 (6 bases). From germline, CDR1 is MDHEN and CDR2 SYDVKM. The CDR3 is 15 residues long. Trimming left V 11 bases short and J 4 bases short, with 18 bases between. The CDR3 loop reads CAGQDSFLYNSPLHF. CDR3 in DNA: TGTGCCGGGCAGGACAGCTTCTTATATAATTCACCCCTCCACTTT. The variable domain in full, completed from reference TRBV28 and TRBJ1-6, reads DVKVTQSSRYLVKRTGEKVFLECVQDMDHENMFWYRQDPGLGLRLIYFSYDVKMKEKGDIPEGYSVSREKKERFSLILESASTNQTSMYLCAGQDSFLYNSPLHFGNGTRLTVT.

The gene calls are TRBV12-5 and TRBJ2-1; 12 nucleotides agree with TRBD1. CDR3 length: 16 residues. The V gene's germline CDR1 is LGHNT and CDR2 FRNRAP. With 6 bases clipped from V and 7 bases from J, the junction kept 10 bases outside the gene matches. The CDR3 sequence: CASGLDQGQGANEQFF. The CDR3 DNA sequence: TGTGCTAGTGGCCTCGACCAGGGACAGGGGGCGAATGAGCAGTTCTTC.